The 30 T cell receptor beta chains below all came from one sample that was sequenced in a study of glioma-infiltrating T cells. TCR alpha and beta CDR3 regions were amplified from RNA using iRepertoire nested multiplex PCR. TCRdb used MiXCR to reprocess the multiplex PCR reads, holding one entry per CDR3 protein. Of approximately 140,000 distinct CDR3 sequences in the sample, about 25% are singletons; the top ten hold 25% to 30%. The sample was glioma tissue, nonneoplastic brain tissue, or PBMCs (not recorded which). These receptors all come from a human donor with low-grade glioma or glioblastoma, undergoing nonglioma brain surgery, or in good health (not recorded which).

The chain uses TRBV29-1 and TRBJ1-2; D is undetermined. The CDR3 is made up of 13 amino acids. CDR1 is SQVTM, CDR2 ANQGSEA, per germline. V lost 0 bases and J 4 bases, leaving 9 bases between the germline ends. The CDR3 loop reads CSVEETPTYGYTF. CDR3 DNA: TGCAGCGTTGAAGAGACACCGACCTATGGCTACACCTTC.

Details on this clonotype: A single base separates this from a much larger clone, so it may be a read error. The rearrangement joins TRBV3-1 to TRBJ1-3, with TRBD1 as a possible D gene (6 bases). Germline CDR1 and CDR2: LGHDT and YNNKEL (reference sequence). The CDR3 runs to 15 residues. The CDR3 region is CARSQLDSYGNTIYF. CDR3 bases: TGTGCCAGAAGCCAGCTGGACAGTTACGGAAACACCATATATTTT.

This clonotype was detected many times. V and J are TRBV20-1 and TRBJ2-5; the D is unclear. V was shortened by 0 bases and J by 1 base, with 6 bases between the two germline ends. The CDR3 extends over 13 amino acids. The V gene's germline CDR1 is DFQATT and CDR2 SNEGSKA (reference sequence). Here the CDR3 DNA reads TGCAGTGCTAGAGATGGATCCCAAGAGACCCAGTACTTC. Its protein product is CSARDGSQETQYF.

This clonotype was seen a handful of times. The CDR3 spells CASSFASVNTGELFF. The CDR3, as DNA: TGTGCCAGCAGCTTCGCTAGCGTTAACACCGGGGAGCTGTTTTTT. The chain links TRBV7-9 to TRBJ2-2; D is possibly TRBD2 (6 bases). CDR1 is SEHNR, CDR2 FQNEAQ, per germline (reference sequence). V was clipped by 3 bases and J by 2 bases, with 10 bases between them. The CDR3 is 15 amino acids.

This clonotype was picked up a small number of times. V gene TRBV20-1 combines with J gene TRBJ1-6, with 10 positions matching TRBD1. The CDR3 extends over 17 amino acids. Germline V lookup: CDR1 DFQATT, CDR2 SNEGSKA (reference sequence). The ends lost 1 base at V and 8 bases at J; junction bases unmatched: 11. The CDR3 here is CSARALPRTGGDSPLHF. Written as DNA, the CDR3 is TGCAGTGCTAGAGCCCTCCCCCGGACAGGGGGAGATTCACCCCTCCACTTT.

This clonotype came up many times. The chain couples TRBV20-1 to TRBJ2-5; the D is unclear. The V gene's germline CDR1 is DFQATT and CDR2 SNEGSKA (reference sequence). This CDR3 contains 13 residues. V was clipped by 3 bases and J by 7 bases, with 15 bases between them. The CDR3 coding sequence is TGCAGTGCTAGGTTTCCTCATACCGGGACCCAGTACTTC. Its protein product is CSARFPHTGTQYF.

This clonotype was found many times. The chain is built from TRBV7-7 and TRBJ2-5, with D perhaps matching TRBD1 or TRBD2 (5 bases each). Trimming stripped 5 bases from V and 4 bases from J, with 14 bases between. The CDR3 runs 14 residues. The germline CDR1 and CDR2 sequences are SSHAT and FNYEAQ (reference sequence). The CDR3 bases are TGTGCCAGCAGCCCGACGGGGCCGGGAGAGACCCAGTACTTC. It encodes CASSPTGPGETQYF.

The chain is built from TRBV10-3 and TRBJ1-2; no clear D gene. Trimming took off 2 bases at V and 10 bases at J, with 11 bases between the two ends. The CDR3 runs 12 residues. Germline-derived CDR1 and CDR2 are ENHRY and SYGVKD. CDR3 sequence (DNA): TGTGCCATCAGTGAGCCCCGACGGGACTACACCTTC. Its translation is CAISEPRRDYTF.

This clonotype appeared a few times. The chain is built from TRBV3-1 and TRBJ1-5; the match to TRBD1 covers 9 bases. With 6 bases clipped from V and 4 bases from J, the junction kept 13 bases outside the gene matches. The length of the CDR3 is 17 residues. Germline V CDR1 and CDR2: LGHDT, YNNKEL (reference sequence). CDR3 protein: CASSPGTGLSGNQPQHF. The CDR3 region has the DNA TGTGCCAGCAGTCCCGGGACAGGGTTATCGGGAAATCAGCCCCAGCATTTT.

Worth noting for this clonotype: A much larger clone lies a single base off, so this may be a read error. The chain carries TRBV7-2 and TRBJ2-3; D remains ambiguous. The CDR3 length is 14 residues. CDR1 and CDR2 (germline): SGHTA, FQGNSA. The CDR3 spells CAISFPGLTDTQYF. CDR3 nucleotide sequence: TGTGCCATCAGCTTCCCCGGTCTTACAGATACGCAGTATTTT. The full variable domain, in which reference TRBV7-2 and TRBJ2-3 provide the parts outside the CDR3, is GAGVSQSPSNKVTEKGKDVELRCDPISGHTALYWYRQSLGQGLEFLIYFQGNSAPDKSGLPSDRFSAERTGGSVSTLTIQRTQQEDSAVYLCAISFPGLTDTQYFGPGTRLTVL.

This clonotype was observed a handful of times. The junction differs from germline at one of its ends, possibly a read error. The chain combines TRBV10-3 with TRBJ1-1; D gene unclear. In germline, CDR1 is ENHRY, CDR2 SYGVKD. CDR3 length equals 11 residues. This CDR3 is CAIRGNIEAFF. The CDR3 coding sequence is TGTGCCATCAGGGGAAACATTGAAGCTTTCTTT.

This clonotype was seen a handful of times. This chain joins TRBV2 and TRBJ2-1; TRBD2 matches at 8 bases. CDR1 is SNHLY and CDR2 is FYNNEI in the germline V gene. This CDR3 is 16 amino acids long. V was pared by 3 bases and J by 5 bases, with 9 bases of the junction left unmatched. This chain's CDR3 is CASSDGGTSLDNEQFF. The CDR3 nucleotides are TGTGCCAGCAGTGATGGGGGGACTAGTCTTGACAATGAGCAGTTCTTC.

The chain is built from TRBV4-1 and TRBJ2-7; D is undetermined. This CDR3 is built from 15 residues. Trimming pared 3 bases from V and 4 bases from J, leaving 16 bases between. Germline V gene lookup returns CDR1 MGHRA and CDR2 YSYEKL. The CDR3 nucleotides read TGCGCCAGCAGCCAGGCCCAGTCGGGTTTGTACGAGCAGTACGTC. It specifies CASSQAQSGLYEQYV.

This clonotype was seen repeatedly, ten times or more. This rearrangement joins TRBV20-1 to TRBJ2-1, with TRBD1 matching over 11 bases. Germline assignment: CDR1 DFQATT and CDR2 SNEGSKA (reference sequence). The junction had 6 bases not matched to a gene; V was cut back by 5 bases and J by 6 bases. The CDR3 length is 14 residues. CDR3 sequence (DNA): TGCAGTGCTCCCGGGACAGGGGGGATCAATGAGCAGTTCTTC. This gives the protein CSAPGTGGINEQFF.

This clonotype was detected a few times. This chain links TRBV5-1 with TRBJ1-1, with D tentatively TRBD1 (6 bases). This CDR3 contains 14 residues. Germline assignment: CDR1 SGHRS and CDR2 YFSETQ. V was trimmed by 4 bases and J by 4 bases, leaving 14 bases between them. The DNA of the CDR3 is TGCGCCAGCAGCGCCCTTACAGGGAGCACTGAAGCTTTCTTT. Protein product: CASSALTGSTEAFF.

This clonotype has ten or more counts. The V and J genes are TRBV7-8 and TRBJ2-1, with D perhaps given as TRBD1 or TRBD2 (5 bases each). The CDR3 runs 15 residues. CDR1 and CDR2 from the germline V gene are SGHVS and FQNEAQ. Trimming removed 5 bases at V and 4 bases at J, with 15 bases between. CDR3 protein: CASSRTRDGYNEQFF. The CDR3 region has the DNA TGTGCCAGCAGCCGAACTCGGGACGGTTACAATGAGCAGTTCTTC.

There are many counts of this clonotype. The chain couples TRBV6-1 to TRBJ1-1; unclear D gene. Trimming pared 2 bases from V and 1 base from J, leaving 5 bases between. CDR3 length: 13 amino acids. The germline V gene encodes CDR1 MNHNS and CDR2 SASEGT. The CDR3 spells CASSERENTEAFF. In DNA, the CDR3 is TGTGCCAGCAGTGAAAGGGAGAACACTGAAGCTTTCTTT.

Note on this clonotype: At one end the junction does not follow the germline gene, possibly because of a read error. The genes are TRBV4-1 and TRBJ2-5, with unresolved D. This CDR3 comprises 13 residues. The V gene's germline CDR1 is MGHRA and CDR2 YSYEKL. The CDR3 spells CASSQEVQGTQYF. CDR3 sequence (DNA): TGCGCCAGCAGCCAAGAGGTGCAAGGGACCCAGTACTTC.

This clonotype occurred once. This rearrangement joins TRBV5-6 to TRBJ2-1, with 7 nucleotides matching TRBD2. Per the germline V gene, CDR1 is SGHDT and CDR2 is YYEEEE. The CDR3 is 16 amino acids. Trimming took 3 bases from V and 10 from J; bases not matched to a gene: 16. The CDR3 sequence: CASSSGGRGEVQEQFF. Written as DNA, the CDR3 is TGTGCCAGCAGCTCCGGGGGTCGGGGGGAAGTCCAAGAGCAGTTCTTC.

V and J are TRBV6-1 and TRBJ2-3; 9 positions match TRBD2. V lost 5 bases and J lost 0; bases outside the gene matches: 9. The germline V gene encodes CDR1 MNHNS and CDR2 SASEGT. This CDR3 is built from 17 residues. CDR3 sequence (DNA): TGTGCCAGCAGTTGGCAGCGGGGGGCCTCTAGCACAGATACGCAGTATTTT. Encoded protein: CASSWQRGASSTDTQYF.

The CDR3 sequence: CASSLTRADEQYV. For the CDR3, the DNA is TGTGCCAGCAGCTTAACGCGGGCGGACGAGCAGTACGTC. The V call is TRBV7-3, the J call TRBJ2-7, with a tentative D call TRBD2 (5 bases). Germline CDR1 is SGHTA and CDR2 is FQGTGA. The V end lost 0 bases, the J end lost 5 bases, and 8 bases lay between the germline ends. The CDR3 runs to 13 residues.

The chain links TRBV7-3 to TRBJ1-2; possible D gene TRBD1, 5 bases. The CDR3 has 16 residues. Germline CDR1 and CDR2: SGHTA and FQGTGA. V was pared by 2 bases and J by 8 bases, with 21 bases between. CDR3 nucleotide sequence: TGTGCCAGCAGCTTAGAACCCGGCCTGGGGGGACGCGGCTACACCTTC. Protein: CASSLEPGLGGRGYTF.

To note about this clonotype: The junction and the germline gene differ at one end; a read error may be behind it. The CDR3 DNA reads TGTGCCAGAAGCTTAACTGGGGTCAGGCCTTCCTACTCTGGAAACACCATATATTTT. Protein product: CARSLTGVRPSYSGNTIYF. The V gene is TRBV7-2, the J gene TRBJ1-3, with no clear D. This CDR3 has 19 amino acids. Germline CDR1 SGHTA, CDR2 FQGNSA.

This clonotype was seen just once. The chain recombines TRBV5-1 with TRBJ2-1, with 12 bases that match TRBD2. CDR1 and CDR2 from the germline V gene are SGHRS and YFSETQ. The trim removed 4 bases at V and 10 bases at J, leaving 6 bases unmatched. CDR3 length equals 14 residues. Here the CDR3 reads CASSAVTSGGEQFF. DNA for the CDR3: TGCGCCAGCAGCGCGGTGACTAGCGGGGGAGAGCAGTTCTTC.

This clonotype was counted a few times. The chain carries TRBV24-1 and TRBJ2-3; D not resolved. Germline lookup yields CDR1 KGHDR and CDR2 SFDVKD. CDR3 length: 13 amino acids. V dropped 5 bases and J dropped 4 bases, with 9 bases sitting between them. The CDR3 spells CATSVGQADTQYF. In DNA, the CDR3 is TGTGCCACCAGTGTTGGTCAGGCAGATACGCAGTATTTT.

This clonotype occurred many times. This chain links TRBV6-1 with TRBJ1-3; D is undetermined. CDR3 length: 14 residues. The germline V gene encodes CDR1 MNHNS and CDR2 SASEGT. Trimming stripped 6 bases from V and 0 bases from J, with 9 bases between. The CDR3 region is CASRATHSGNTIYF. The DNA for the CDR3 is TGTGCCAGCAGGGCCACACACTCTGGAAACACCATATATTTT.

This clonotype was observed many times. CDR3 region: CASSWTQGAFYEQYV. In DNA form, the CDR3 reads TGTGCCAGCAGCTGGACCCAGGGGGCCTTTTACGAGCAGTACGTC. The chain carries TRBV7-2 and TRBJ2-7, with TRBD1 identical over 8 bases. The CDR3 length is 15 residues. With 4 bases clipped from V and 4 bases from J, the junction kept 9 bases outside the gene matches. Germline lookup yields CDR1 SGHTA and CDR2 FQGNSA.

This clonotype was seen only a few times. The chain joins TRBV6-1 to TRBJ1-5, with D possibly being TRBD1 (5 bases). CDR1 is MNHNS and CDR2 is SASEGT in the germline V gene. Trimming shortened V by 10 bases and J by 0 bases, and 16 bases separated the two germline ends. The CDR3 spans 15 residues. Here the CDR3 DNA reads TGTGCCATCGGAGGGGACCCCAATAGCAATCAGCCCCAGCATTTT. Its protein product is CAIGGDPNSNQPQHF.

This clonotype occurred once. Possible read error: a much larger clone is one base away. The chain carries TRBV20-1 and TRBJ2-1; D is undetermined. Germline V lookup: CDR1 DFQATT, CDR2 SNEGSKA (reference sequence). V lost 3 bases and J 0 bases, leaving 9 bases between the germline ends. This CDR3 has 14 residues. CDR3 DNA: TGCAGTGCTAGTTGCGCAAGCTCCTACAATGAGCAGTTCTTC. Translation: CSASCASSYNEQFF.

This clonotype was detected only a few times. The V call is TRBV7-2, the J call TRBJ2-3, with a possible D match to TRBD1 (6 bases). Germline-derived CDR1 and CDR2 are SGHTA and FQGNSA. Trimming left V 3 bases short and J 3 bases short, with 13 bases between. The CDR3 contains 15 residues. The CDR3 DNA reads TGTGCCAGCAGCTTCTCGGGACATCCGACAGATACGCAGTATTTT. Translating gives CASSFSGHPTDTQYF.